This T cell receptor beta chain was captured by sequencing in a study of T-cell memory formation after mild COVID-19. The table lists this clonotype with a few counts. MiXCR, applied by TCRdb to the 5' RACE reads, yields one record per CDR3 protein. The data hold about 540,000 distinct CDR3 sequences, with roughly 21% observed a single time. This CDR3 region has 14 residues. The V and J ends lost 2 bases and 3 bases, in that order; junction bases with no gene match: 7. CDR1 is SQVTM, CDR2 ANQGSEA, per germline. The sequencing input was PBMCs or a T cell subset sorted from them (not recorded which). The chain joins TRBV29-1 to TRBJ2-7, with TRBD1 matching 7 bases. The sequence derives from an adult woman who had mild COVID-19 (a few samples of this study predate the infection). Cell type and time point are not known. The CDR3 DNA reads TGCAGCGTTGAATCTGGGTCAGGGGGCTACGAGCAGTACTTC. Translating gives CSVESGSGGYEQYF.